What follows describes a single T cell receptor beta chain. Compared with germline, one end of the junction differs, possibly owing to a read error. These data come from a study of glioma-infiltrating T cells after dendritic cell vaccination. TCRdb's table, derived via immunoSEQ multiplex PCR, lists solely in-frame clones and lacks some. The sample consists of 95,000 or so clones, more than 75% of them appearing once. CDR1 SEHNR and CDR2 FQNEAQ come from the germline V gene (reference sequence). CDR3 size: 12 residues. Sample: blood, taken before dendritic cell vaccination. The V call is TRBV7-9, the J call TRBJ2-7, with 12 bases fitting TRBD1. The TCR sequence derives from a human donor with glioblastoma. The CDR3 here is CASSLEGTGGSF. In DNA, the CDR3 is TGTGCCAGCAGCTTAGAAGGGACAGGGGGCTCCTTC.